Listed below are T cell receptor beta chains from one sample, sequenced in a study of shared clonotypes between healthy human individuals. TCRdb's table, derived via immunoSEQ multiplex PCR, lists solely in-frame clones and lacks some. Counted here are millions of clones, approximately 95% occurring once; the ten biggest clones make up 0.1% to 0.15%. Material for sequencing was naive CD4+ T cells sorted from blood. Receptors originate from a man aged 18 to 29 in good health. Both conserved end residues are part of each CDR3. A D gene is named only where the DNA matches it firmly. The size entry is marked missing in some rows and otherwise reads once, few, many or a size class.

V	size	length	D	J	DNA	CDR3
TRBV5-1	NA	15	NA	TRBJ2-2	TGCGCCAGCAGCGGACAGACGACGGGCACCGGGGAGCTGTTTTTT	CASSGQTTGTGELFF
TRBV11-2	NA	13	NA	TRBJ2-1	TGTGCCAGCAGCTTAGAGGGCTCCCATGAGCAGTTCTTC	CASSLEGSHEQFF
TRBV10-1	NA	12	NA	TRBJ1-5	TGCGCCAGCAGTGAGTCTAATCAGCCCCAGCATTTT	CASSESNQPQHF
TRBV5-1	NA	15	NA	TRBJ2-1	TGCGCCAGCAGCTTCTGGGGGGAGCCCTACAATGAGCAGTTCTTC	CASSFWGEPYNEQFF
TRBV5-6	NA	14	TRBD1	TRBJ2-7	TGTGCCAGCAGCGTGGACAGGGGGCTAGGCGAGCAGTACTTC	CASSVDRGLGEQYF
TRBV7-2	NA	14	NA	TRBJ2-7	TGTGCCAGCAGCGACCAAGGGTCGAGTTACGAGCAGTACTTC	CASSDQGSSYEQYF
TRBV7-3	NA	13	NA	TRBJ2-7	TGTGCCAGCAGCCTTCAGGGAGGATACGAGCAGTACTTC	CASSLQGGYEQYF
TRBV5-4	few	16	TRBD2	TRBJ2-3	TGTGCCAGCAGCGCCGGGACTAGCGGGAGCACAGATACGCAGTATTTT	CASSAGTSGSTDTQYF
TRBV30	NA	14	NA	TRBJ1-2	TGTGCCTGGACCCCCGGGACGGCTAACTATGGCTACACCTTC	CAWTPGTANYGYTF
TRBV18	NA	16	TRBD2	TRBJ2-1	TGTGCCAGCTCACCACCTCTAGCGGGAGGAATTAATGAGCAGTTCTTC	CASSPPLAGGINEQFF
TRBV5-1	once	14	NA	TRBJ1-1	TGCGCCAGCAGCTTGGTTGGGGACGGCACTGAAGCTTTCTTT	CASSLVGDGTEAFF
TRBV5-1	NA	17	TRBD2	TRBJ2-7	TGCGCCAGCAGCTTACCTTTAGCGGGAGGGCCGGTCCACGAGCAGTACTTC	CASSLPLAGGPVHEQYF
TRBV6-6	NA	13	TRBD1	TRBJ1-2	TGTGCCAGCAGTTTGGACAGGGAAGGTGGCTACACCTTC	CASSLDREGGYTF
TRBV30	NA	12	NA	TRBJ1-2	TGTGCCGCCTACAGGGTCGGCTATGGCTACACCTTC	CAAYRVGYGYTF
TRBV5-4	NA	15	TRBD1	TRBJ1-2	TGTGCCAGCAGCAAACTAACAGGGGGCAGCTATGGCTACACCTTC	CASSKLTGGSYGYTF
TRBV5-5	NA	13	NA	TRBJ1-2	TGTGCCAGCAGCTTGTTCAGGGGCGATGGCTACACCTTC	CASSLFRGDGYTF
TRBV7-9	NA	15	NA	TRBJ2-3	TGTGCCAGCAGCTTAGTGGTAGGGGGCACAGATACGCAGTATTTT	CASSLVVGGTDTQYF
TRBV5-1	NA	13	TRBD2	TRBJ2-1	TGCGCCAGCAAGGTAGCGGGGGCCAATGAGCAGTTCTTC	CASKVAGANEQFF
TRBV6-5	NA	14	TRBD1	TRBJ2-5	TGTGCCAGCAGTTACAACAGGGGGTGGGAGACCCAGTACTTC	CASSYNRGWETQYF
TRBV7-8	NA	18	TRBD1	TRBJ2-6	TGTGCCAGCAGCTTAGATTTCCCCGGACAGGCTGGGGCCAACGTCCTGACTTTC	CASSLDFPGQAGANVLTF
TRBV7-9	once	15	NA	TRBJ2-1	TGTGCCAGCAGCTTAAAGGGTAGCTCCTACAATGAGCAGTTCTTC	CASSLKGSSYNEQFF
TRBV18	NA	13	TRBD1	TRBJ1-2	TGTGCCAGCTCACAGGACAGGAACTATGGCTACACCTTC	CASSQDRNYGYTF
TRBV7-9	NA	14	NA	TRBJ1-2	TGTGCCAGCAGCCCGAAGACAGCTAACTATGGCTACACCTTC	CASSPKTANYGYTF
TRBV5-4	NA	13	NA	TRBJ2-3	TGTGCCAGCAGCCCCGGCGGGACAGATACGCAGTATTTT	CASSPGGTDTQYF
TRBV19	NA	14	NA	TRBJ2-4	TGTGCCAGTAGTATCCCCCTAGCCAAAAACATTCAGTACTTC	CASSIPLAKNIQYF
TRBV18	NA	13	TRBD1	TRBJ2-1	TGTGCCAGCTCACCGACAGGGGTAAATGAGCAGTTCTTC	CASSPTGVNEQFF
TRBV7-9	NA	15	NA	TRBJ2-5	TGTGCCAGCAGCATCACCAGGGGAGGTGAGGAGACCCAGTACTTC	CASSITRGGEETQYF
TRBV30	NA	15	NA	TRBJ1-5	TGTGCCTGGAGTAATCGGGGGTTTCTCAATCAGCCCCAGCATTTT	CAWSNRGFLNQPQHF
TRBV18	NA	15	NA	TRBJ2-2	TGTGCCAGCTCTCGACAGGGAGGCTTGACCGGGGAGCTGTTTTTT	CASSRQGGLTGELFF
TRBV6-5	NA	13	NA	TRBJ2-7	TGTGCCAGCAGCACACGGGGGTCCTACGAGCAGTACTTC	CASSTRGSYEQYF
TRBV5-4	NA	15	NA	TRBJ2-1	TGTGCCAGCAGCCCCGGACGCAGCTCCTACAATGAGCAGTTCTTC	CASSPGRSSYNEQFF
TRBV18	NA	18	TRBD2	TRBJ2-3	TGTGCCAGCTCCCCCCAGGGAGCGGGGGGCCCTAGCACAGATACGCAGTATTTT	CASSPQGAGGPSTDTQYF
TRBV21-1	once	15	NA	TRBJ2-7	TGTGCCAGCAGCAGGCGACAGGCTCGGGGTTGGGAGCAGTACTTC	CASSRRQARGWEQYF
TRBV6-5	NA	14	TRBD1	TRBJ2-3	TGTGCCAGCAGTTGGGACAGGACCACAGATACGCAGTATTTT	CASSWDRTTDTQYF
TRBV5-6	NA	15	NA	TRBJ2-7	TGTGCCAGCAGCTTGAGGTCAGGGAAAATGCAAGAGCAGTACTTC	CASSLRSGKMQEQYF
TRBV5-1	NA	13	NA	TRBJ2-7	TGCGCCAGCAGCTTGGGAGGGGACCGCGAGCAGTACTTC	CASSLGGDREQYF
TRBV25-1	NA	13	TRBD1	TRBJ2-7	TGTGCCAGCAGGGGACAGGTAGGCTACGAGCAGTACTTC	CASRGQVGYEQYF
TRBV12-5	NA	15	NA	TRBJ2-2	TGTGCTAGTGGTTTGGAGGGCAAGAACACCGGGGAGCTGTTTTTT	CASGLEGKNTGELFF
TRBV7-9	NA	15	TRBD2	TRBJ2-1	TGTGCCAGCAGCTTGCTAGCGGGTGAATCGAATGAGCAGTTCTTC	CASSLLAGESNEQFF
TRBV6-5	NA	13	NA	TRBJ2-7	TGTGCCAGCAGCAGGTCACAGGGCTACGAGCAGTACTTC	CASSRSQGYEQYF
TRBV27	NA	15	NA	TRBJ2-7	TGTGCCAGCAGTTTAGCGGGGAGCAGCTCCTACGAGCAGTACTTC	CASSLAGSSSYEQYF
TRBV28	NA	13	NA	TRBJ2-7	TGTGCCAGCAGGAGGGGGGTGACCTACGAGCAGTACTTC	CASRRGVTYEQYF
TRBV2	NA	14	TRBD1	TRBJ2-7	TGTGCCAGCAGTACGGACAGGACCTTGTACGAGCAGTACTTC	CASSTDRTLYEQYF
TRBV27	NA	16	TRBD2	TRBJ2-3	TGTGCCAGCAGTTTAACTAGCGGGGGGTTGTCAGATACGCAGTATTTT	CASSLTSGGLSDTQYF
TRBV7-6	NA	16	TRBD1	TRBJ2-3	TGTGCCAGCAGCTTAGGGGGACAGGGGATCACAGATACGCAGTATTTT	CASSLGGQGITDTQYF
TRBV11-3	NA	14	TRBD1	TRBJ2-7	TGTGCCAGCAGCCCCAGGGGGCGAGAGGACGAGCAGTACTTC	CASSPRGREDEQYF
TRBV28	NA	15	NA	TRBJ2-2	TGTGCCAGCAGTTTCGGGCCGGAGGGAACCGGGGAGCTGTTTTTT	CASSFGPEGTGELFF
TRBV6-6	once	14	NA	TRBJ1-6	TGTGCCAGCAGTTACTCGAAGGGGAACTCACCCCTCCACTTT	CASSYSKGNSPLHF
TRBV7-6	NA	14	NA	TRBJ1-5	TGTGCCAGCAGCTTAGAGGGAGTCAATCAGCCCCAGCATTTT	CASSLEGVNQPQHF
TRBV5-6	NA	18	NA	TRBJ2-3	TGTGCCAGCAGCTTGGTTGGGGGGCTAGATCCCAGCACAGATACGCAGTATTTT	CASSLVGGLDPSTDTQYF
TRBV4-3	NA	14	NA	TRBJ2-3	TGCGCCAGCAGCCAAAGCCGAAGCACAGATACGCAGTATTTT	CASSQSRSTDTQYF
TRBV2	NA	14	TRBD1	TRBJ1-2	TGTGCCAGCAGTTCGGGACAGACTAACTATGGCTACACCTTC	CASSSGQTNYGYTF